These 10 T cell receptor beta chains were all obtained from the same sample, sequenced in a study of T cells in narcolepsy. Generated by immunoSEQ multiplex PCR, the TCRdb table keeps only in-frame clones and is missing some. The sample lists about 43,000 clones; about 91% were seen once. The source material was CD45RA- memory CD4+ T cells from PBMCs. These receptor sequences come from a human donor with narcolepsy.

The chain combines TRBV11-2 with TRBJ2-7; TRBD1 is a possible D gene (5 bases). V dropped 0 bases and J dropped 7 bases, with 7 bases sitting between them. This CDR3 spans 12 amino acids. Germline V CDR1 and CDR2: SGHAT, FQNNGV. The CDR3 sequence: CASSLDQGEQYF. CDR3 coding DNA: TGTGCCAGCAGCTTAGATCAGGGAGAGCAGTACTTC. Filled out from reference TRBV11-2 and TRBJ2-7, the complete variable domain reads EAGVAQSPRYKIIEKRQSVAFWCNPISGHATLYWYQQILGQGPKLLIQFQNNGVVDDSQLPKDRFSAERLKGVDSTLKIQPAKLEDSAVYLCASSLDQGEQYFGPGTRLTVT.

The chain is built from TRBV29-1 and TRBJ2-5; 14 bases map to TRBD2. Germline trimming cut 5 bases from V and 5 bases from J; bases unmatched to any gene: 7. The CDR3 totals 15 residues. Per germline, CDR1 SQVTM and CDR2 ANQGSEA. In DNA, the CDR3 is TGCAGCGTTTCGGGACTAGCGGGAGTCGGGGAGACCCAGTACTTC. This codes for CSVSGLAGVGETQYF. The full variable domain, rest sourced from reference TRBV29-1 and TRBJ2-5, is SAVISQKPSRDICQRGTSLTIQCQVDSQVTMMFWYRQQPGQSLTLIATANQGSEATYESGFVIDKFPISRPNLTFSTLTVSNMSPEDSSIYLCSVSGLAGVGETQYFGPGTRLLVL.

The chain uses TRBV4-1 and TRBJ1-2, with D tentatively TRBD1 (6 bases). The length of the CDR3 is 15 residues. Germline V CDR1 and CDR2: MGHRA, YSYEKL. The V and J ends lost 0 bases and 8 bases respectively, with 16 bases between them. The CDR3, as DNA: TGCGCCAGCAGCCAAGACATGTTGGGGGGCTCCGGCTACACCTTC. Translated, it gives CASSQDMLGGSGYTF.

The CDR3 DNA reads as TGTGCCAGCAGCTTCAGACTAGCGGGAGGGGCCTACGAGCAGTACTTC. Its translation is CASSFRLAGGAYEQYF. The chain is built from TRBV7-7 and TRBJ2-7; 14 bases agree with TRBD2. V gave up 3 bases and J gave up 2 bases; unmatched junction bases: 3. This CDR3 contains 16 residues. CDR1 is SSHAT and CDR2 is FNYEAQ in the germline V gene (reference sequence).

The rearrangement links TRBV7-9 to TRBJ1-4; no clear D gene. The ends were cut back, 6 bases at V and 8 bases at J, with 10 bases in the middle. The CDR3 is 12 residues long. From germline, CDR1 is SEHNR and CDR2 FQNEAQ (reference sequence). For the CDR3, the DNA is TGTGCCAGCAGGTCCCGGGAGGAAAAACTGTTTTTT. Translating it yields CASRSREEKLFF. The variable domain in full, with the rest retrieved from reference TRBV7-9 and TRBJ1-4, is DTGVSQNPRHKITKRGQNVTFRCDPISEHNRLYWYRQTLGQGPEFLTYFQNEAQLEKSRLLSDRFSAERPKGSFSTLEIQRTEQGDSAMYLCASRSREEKLFFGSGTQLSVL.

The chain links TRBV28 to TRBJ2-1; 7 positions agree with TRBD1. This CDR3 spans 16 amino acids. The V gene's germline CDR1 is MDHEN and CDR2 SYDVKM. J lost 7 bases, V lost 5 bases, and 14 bases had no gene match. CDR3 in amino acids: CASSRSDRARRNEQFF. CDR3 nucleotides: TGTGCCAGCAGTCGATCAGACAGGGCGCGTCGGAATGAGCAGTTCTTC.

The chain recombines TRBV27 with TRBJ2-7; TRBD2 matches at 12 bases. Germline lookup yields CDR1 MNHEY and CDR2 SMNVEV (reference sequence). The CDR3 spans 16 residues. J was trimmed by 5 bases and V by 3 bases; bases with no gene match: 8. CDR3: CASSFLSASGRDEQYF. CDR3 nucleotide sequence: TGTGCCAGCAGTTTTCTTTCCGCTAGCGGGAGGGACGAGCAGTACTTC.

This clone has just one count. This chain connects TRBV19 to TRBJ2-2, with 13 bases aligning to TRBD2. In germline, CDR1 is LNHDA, CDR2 SQIVND (reference sequence). V lost 5 bases and J lost 5; bases outside the gene matches: 5. CDR3 size: 16 residues. The DNA of the CDR3 is TGTGCCAGTAGTCTGGGACTAGCGGGAAGAACCGGGGAGCTGTTTTTT. Its translation is CASSLGLAGRTGELFF.

This CDR3 is CASSLTQSGSRAEQYF. DNA of the CDR3: TGTGCCAGCAGCTTAACACAAAGCGGGAGTCGGGCCGAGCAGTACTTC. J is TRBJ2-7 and V is TRBV7-3; the match to TRBD2 covers 8 bases. From germline, CDR1 is SGHTA and CDR2 FQGTGA. The CDR3 has 16 amino acids. V was pared by 0 bases and J by 6 bases, with 10 bases of the junction left unmatched.

The chain carries TRBV5-6 and TRBJ1-1; no clear D gene. Germline V lookup: CDR1 SGHDT, CDR2 YYEEEE. The V end was cut by 0 bases, the J end by 11 bases, with 14 bases between. This CDR3 region has 13 residues. The CDR3 protein is CASSLGSYPGAFF. For the CDR3, the DNA is TGTGCCAGCAGCTTGGGATCGTATCCGGGGGCTTTCTTT. Looking up the rest from reference TRBV5-6 and TRBJ1-1 gives the full variable domain: DAGVTQSPTHLIKTRGQQVTLRCSPKSGHDTVSWYQQALGQGPQFIFQYYEEEERQRGNFPDRFSGHQFPNYSSELNVNALLLGDSALYLCASSLGSYPGAFFGQGTRLTVV.